A selection of T cell receptor beta chains follows, all from one sample in a study of T cell responses to AZD1222 COVID-19 vaccine. Using immunoSEQ multiplex PCR, the repertoire was profiled, and TCRdb retains in-frame clones only, with some absent. The sample lists roughly 150,000 clones; 90% were seen once. The sequencing here drew on peripheral blood, taken 28 days after the second AZD1222 dose. These receptors originate from an adult who received the AZD1222 COVID-19 vaccine. Each CDR3 is given with its conserved first and last residue. A D gene is named only where the DNA matches it firmly.

>TRBD1|TRBV25-1|TRBJ1-1
CASTRQGMGTEAFF
>-|TRBV7-2|TRBJ2-7
CASSPLVRGGSEQYF
>-|TRBV7-9|TRBJ2-7
CASSFQSYEQYF
>TRBD1|TRBV20-1|TRBJ1-1
CSGDRDTEAFF
>-|TRBV4-2|TRBJ1-3
CASSPPEGDTIYF
>TRBD1|TRBV24-1|TRBJ1-2
CATSRTGSNYGYTF
>-|TRBV18|TRBJ1-5
CASSPATVNQPQHF
>-|TRBV11-2|TRBJ2-7
CASSLGRGSGFYEQYF
>-|TRBV1|TRBJ1-4
CTSSQDRTDVTRNEKLFF
>-|TRBV19|TRBJ1-1
CASSSWREAFF
>TRBD1|TRBV18|TRBJ1-5
CASSPYGQGDQPQHF
>-|TRBV12-3/TRBV12-4|TRBJ2-1
CASSFSFRGEQFF
>-|TRBV7-2|TRBJ1-2
CASSNRERDPERKYGYTF
>TRBD2|TRBV30|TRBJ2-7
CAWSVGVTSGTSYEQYF
>-|TRBV3-1/TRBV3-2|TRBJ2-1
CASSRKRGAALYNEQFF
>TRBD2|TRBV5-4|TRBJ2-2
CASSPRPSGSTGELFF
>-|TRBV6-1|TRBJ1-2
CASSEVIYGYTF
>-|TRBV7-8|TRBJ2-5
CASSRHGLQETQYF
>-|TRBV24-1|TRBJ1-3
CATSVHRRGFSGNTIYF
>-|TRBV3-1/TRBV3-2|TRBJ2-1
CASSQGHNEQFF
>-|TRBV12-5|TRBJ1-1
CASGLFPDPNTEAFF
>-|TRBV12-3/TRBV12-4|TRBJ1-1
CASSFGRRTEAFF
>-|TRBV2|TRBJ2-1
CAILMGASSYNEQFF
>TRBD2|TRBV10-1|TRBJ2-5
CASTVLLAGLAFQETQYF
>-|TRBV19|TRBJ1-2
CASSIRSEGYTF
>-|TRBV9|TRBJ1-1
CASSAGANTEAFF